Described below is a single T cell receptor beta chain sequence and its context. Participants were aged 18 to 89 years, lived in 24 US areas, and enrolled virtually. Cohorts were assigned according to the clinical history that participants reported. This CDR3 has 15 amino acids. Germline trimming cut 5 bases from V and 8 bases from J; bases unmatched to any gene: 14. CDR1 is SGHTA, CDR2 FQGNSA, per germline. This sample was taken from a study of blood T cell repertoires in COVID-19. Study summary: Nucleic acid was either cDNA or gDNA, and it came from T cells, B-cell-depleted T cells, or PBMCs.

Per the original methods: Estimation of nucleated cell counts was performed using reference gene primer amplification. The data were produced by immunoSEQ multiplex PCR, yet TCRdb's version contains in-frame clones alone and is incomplete. The DNA was the basis for D and trimming; V, J and clone size are from that table. The sample contains 200,000 or so clones, around 88% of which appear only once. The source of this sequence is a woman aged 40 to 50 with acute COVID-19. Sequenced: PBMCs or T cells enriched from blood (not recorded which). The genes are TRBV7-2 and TRBJ1-2, with TRBD1 identical over 7 bases. CDR3 coding DNA: TGTGCCAGCAGCCTTGGACAGGCCTACCTGGGGGGCTACACCTTC. Residues: CASSLGQAYLGGYTF.